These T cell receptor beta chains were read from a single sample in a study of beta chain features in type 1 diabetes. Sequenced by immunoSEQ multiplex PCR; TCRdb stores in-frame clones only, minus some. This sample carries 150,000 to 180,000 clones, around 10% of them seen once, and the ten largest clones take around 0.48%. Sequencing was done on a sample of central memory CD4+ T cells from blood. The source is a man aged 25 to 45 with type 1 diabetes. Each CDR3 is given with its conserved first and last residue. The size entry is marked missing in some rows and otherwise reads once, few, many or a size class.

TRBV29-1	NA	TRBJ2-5	CSAAGWGTEETQYF
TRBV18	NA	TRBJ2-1	CASSPPPGTAGEQFF
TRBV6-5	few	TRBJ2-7	CASSQLAGSYEQYF
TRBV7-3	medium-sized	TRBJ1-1	CASSPGAGETEAFF
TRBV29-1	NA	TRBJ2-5	CSVRTGQETQYF
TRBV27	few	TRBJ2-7	CASSLFLSGPYEQYF
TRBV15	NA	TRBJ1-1	CATSRAAGGHTEAFF
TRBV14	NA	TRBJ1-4	CASSPDRGGGSEKLFF
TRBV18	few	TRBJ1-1	CASSPGVNTEAFF
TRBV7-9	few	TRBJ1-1	CATRWVADTEAFF
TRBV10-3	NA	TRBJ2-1	CAISGRQASSYNEQFF
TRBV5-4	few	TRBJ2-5	CASSLGGGRGGETQYF
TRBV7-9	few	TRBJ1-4	CASSRGQGANEKLFF
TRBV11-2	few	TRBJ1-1	CASSKRLGTEAFF
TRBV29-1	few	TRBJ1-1	CSVVDRDLNTEAFF
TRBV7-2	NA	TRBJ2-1	CASSSPDRVAFF
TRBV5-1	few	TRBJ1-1	CASSFDGGNTEAFF
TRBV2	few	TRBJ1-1	CAIQAALNTEAFF
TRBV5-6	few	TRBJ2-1	CASSLKPSGSYEQFF
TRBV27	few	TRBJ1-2	CASSQGAWYGYTF
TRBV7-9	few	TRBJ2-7	CASSLAPDKSYEQYF
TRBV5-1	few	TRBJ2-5	CASSPGYQETQYF
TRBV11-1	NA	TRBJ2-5	CASSPTQGETQYF
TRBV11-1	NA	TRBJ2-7	CASSNQGSGRLYEQYF